This is a list of T cell receptor beta chains from one sample in a study of early T cells in non-severe SARS-CoV-2 infection. MiXCR was run by TCRdb on the 5' RACE reads, yielding one entry per CDR3 protein. This table holds about 68,000 distinct CDR3 sequences, roughly an eighth found once. The specimen sequenced was whole blood. The source of these receptors is an adult who was a healthcare worker with PCR-confirmed SARS-CoV-2 infection or an uninfected control (not recorded which). Each CDR3 is given with its conserved first and last residue. The order of the fields is D gene, J gene, clone size, V gene, CDR3 DNA, CDR3 protein. A D gene is named only where the DNA matches it firmly. Expanded clones get a size class; other rows say once, few or many, or leave the size out.

TRBD1	TRBJ2-3	-	TRBV7-9	TGTGCCAGCAGCTTAGTCCAGGGGGCAGATACGCAGTATTTT	CASSLVQGADTQYF
-	TRBJ1-5	many	TRBV20-1	TGCAGTGCCCAGGAAAGCAATCAGCCCCAGCATTTT	CSAQESNQPQHF
-	TRBJ1-1	many	TRBV12-3/TRBV12-4	TGTGCCAGCAGTTTCATCCCAGGTCGGCGTAACACTGAAGCTTTCTTT	CASSFIPGRRNTEAFF
-	TRBJ1-5	many	TRBV12-3/TRBV12-4	TGTGCCAGCAGTTTCGGCCCTTCCCTCAATCAGCCCCAGCATTTT	CASSFGPSLNQPQHF
-	TRBJ2-7	few	TRBV12-3/TRBV12-4	TGTGCCAGCAGTTTGTTGGGTCTGACAGGAATCTCCGAGCAGTACTTC	CASSLLGLTGISEQYF
TRBD1	TRBJ2-2	-	TRBV27	TGTGCCAGCAGCCGGGGGACAGGGTTATCCGGGGAGCTGTTTTTT	CASSRGTGLSGELFF
TRBD1	TRBJ1-1	few	TRBV20-1	TGCAGTGCTGGAGGACAGGGTGCCACTGAAGCTTTCTTT	CSAGGQGATEAFF
-	TRBJ2-5	few	TRBV12-2	TGTGCAAGTCGCTTCCGCCGGGACAGGGGGCAAGAGACCCAGTACTTC	CASRFRRDRGQETQYF
TRBD2	TRBJ2-4	-	TRBV11-2	TGTGCCAGCAGCTTTGGACTAGCGGAGTATAAAAACATTCAGTACTTC	CASSFGLAEYKNIQYF
TRBD2	TRBJ2-2	-	TRBV7-8	TGTGCCAGCAGCCCGGGACTAGCGGGGAACACCGGGGAGCTGTTTTTT	CASSPGLAGNTGELFF
TRBD2	TRBJ2-1	-	TRBV5-1	TGCGCCAGCAGCTCCCTCCGGGGACTAGCGGGGGGCGGCGATGAGCAGTTCTTC	CASSSLRGLAGGGDEQFF
-	TRBJ1-5	many	TRBV20-1	TGCAGTGCTAGATCCAGAACCTATAGCAATCAGCCCCAGCATTTT	CSARSRTYSNQPQHF
-	TRBJ2-7	many	TRBV7-3	TGTGCCAGCAGCTTATACAGCTCCTACGAGCAGTACTTC	CASSLYSSYEQYF
-	TRBJ1-1	-	TRBV7-3	TGTGCCAGCAGCTTAACAGCCAGGGGCACTGAAGCTTTCTTT	CASSLTARGTEAFF
TRBD1	TRBJ2-7	few	TRBV13	TGTGCCAGCAGCGCGGGACAGGGGGCCTACGAGCAGTACTTC	CASSAGQGAYEQYF
-	TRBJ1-1	-	TRBV12-3/TRBV12-4	TGTGCCAGCAGGCTCGGGGCGGAGGGCGCTGAAGCTTTCTTT	CASRLGAEGAEAFF
-	TRBJ2-7	-	TRBV12-3/TRBV12-4	TGTGCCAGCAGTTGGCCCCCCCCAGGGGAGCAGTACTTC	CASSWPPPGEQYF
-	TRBJ2-2	-	TRBV11-2	TGTGCCAGCAGCCGCAACCAGGTTACCGGGGAGCTGTTTTTT	CASSRNQVTGELFF
TRBD2	TRBJ2-1	few	TRBV15	TGTGCCACCAGCAGAAATAGCGGGGGGATCGATGAGCAGTTCTTC	CATSRNSGGIDEQFF
TRBD1	TRBJ1-2	many	TRBV19	TGTGCCAGTATGAACAGGGGGCGAGGCTACACCTTC	CASMNRGRGYTF
TRBD2	TRBJ2-1	few	TRBV12-3/TRBV12-4	TGTGCCAGCAGTACTAGCGGGGGGGCTATTGGTGAGCAGTTCTTC	CASSTSGGAIGEQFF
-	TRBJ2-6	-	TRBV11-2	TGTGCCAGCAGCTTACAGTTTGGGGCCAACGTCCTGACTTTC	CASSLQFGANVLTF
-	TRBJ2-4	many	TRBV7-9	TGTGCCAGCAGCTTAGGGAACATTCAGTACTTC	CASSLGNIQYF
TRBD1	TRBJ2-5	-	TRBV5-6	TGTGCCAGCAGCCGGCCGGGACAGGGGGTCGAAGAGACCCATTACTTC	CASSRPGQGVEETHYF
-	TRBJ2-3	few	TRBV3-1	TGTGCCAGCAGCCAAGATAGAGCGGGTACGCAGTATTTT	CASSQDRAGTQYF
-	TRBJ2-5	many	TRBV11-2	TGTGCCAGCAGCCCCCTAAAGATGGTGGAGACCCAGTACTTC	CASSPLKMVETQYF
TRBD1	TRBJ2-7	many	TRBV5-8	TGTGCCAGTGCACGTCAGGGGGCGAAGGAGCAGTACTTC	CASARQGAKEQYF
-	TRBJ1-5	many	TRBV6-5	TGTGCCAGCAGTTACGAGGCAGCCCTTAGTAAAAATCAGCCCCAGCATTTT	CASSYEAALSKNQPQHF
-	TRBJ1-2	few	TRBV12-3/TRBV12-4	TGTGCCAGCAGTTTGGGTGGCGAGGGCTATGGCTACACCTTC	CASSLGGEGYGYTF
TRBD2	TRBJ2-3	-	TRBV15	TGTGCCACCAGCACCACTAGCGGGGGGACACCAGATACGCAGTATTTT	CATSTTSGGTPDTQYF